These T cell receptor beta chains were read from a single sample in a study of identifying expanded T cells in peripheral blood. Here immunoSEQ multiplex PCR was the method, and the copy in TCRdb shows in-frame clones only, minus some. The repertoire holds 85,000 to 120,000 clones, approximately 90% seen once, with over 12% in the top ten. Material: blood. The receptors derive from a person aged 18 to 70 in good health. CDR3s include the opening cysteine and the closing phenylalanine or tryptophan. The order of the fields is D gene, V gene, clone size, J gene, CDR3 protein, CDR3 DNA. The D gene is left open where the match is weak. Not all rows give a size; the values are once, few, many and, for expanded clones, a class.

D gene: .
V gene: TRBV4-2
clone size: .
J gene: TRBJ2-1
CDR3 protein: CASSQQNRINNEQFF
CDR3 DNA: TGTGCCAGCAGCCAACAGAACAGGATTAACAATGAGCAGTTCTTC

D gene: .
V gene: TRBV7-9
clone size: .
J gene: TRBJ1-1
CDR3 protein: CASSRKGEQGPEAFF
CDR3 DNA: TGTGCCAGCAGCCGCAAAGGGGAACAGGGACCGGAAGCTTTCTTT

D gene: .
V gene: TRBV5-1
clone size: few
J gene: TRBJ1-1
CDR3 protein: CASSSLTDTEAFF
CDR3 DNA: TGCGCCAGCTCCTCCCTGACAGATACTGAAGCTTTCTTT

D gene: .
V gene: TRBV28
clone size: few
J gene: TRBJ2-7
CDR3 protein: CASSIQDEQYF
CDR3 DNA: TGTGCCAGCAGTATACAGGACGAGCAGTACTTC

D gene: .
V gene: TRBV7-2
clone size: .
J gene: TRBJ1-4
CDR3 protein: CASSRSRVEKLFF
CDR3 DNA: TGTGCCAGCAGCCGTAGTAGGGTTGAAAAACTGTTTTTT

D gene: .
V gene: TRBV18
clone size: .
J gene: TRBJ2-2
CDR3 protein: CASSPRVQENTGELFF
CDR3 DNA: TGTGCCAGCTCACCACGGGTACAGGAGAACACCGGGGAGCTGTTTTTT

D gene: TRBD1
V gene: TRBV6-4
clone size: .
J gene: TRBJ1-5
CDR3 protein: CASSGLRGHGNQPQHF
CDR3 DNA: TGTGCCAGCAGCGGATTAAGGGGGCACGGCAATCAGCCCCAGCATTTT

D gene: TRBD1
V gene: TRBV12-5
clone size: .
J gene: TRBJ1-1
CDR3 protein: CASGKDREWGEAFF
CDR3 DNA: TGTGCTAGTGGAAAAGACAGGGAATGGGGTGAAGCTTTCTTT

D gene: TRBD1
V gene: TRBV7-6
clone size: once
J gene: TRBJ2-2
CDR3 protein: CASSLVHRGAGELFF
CDR3 DNA: TGTGCCAGCAGCTTAGTTCACAGGGGCGCCGGGGAGCTGTTTTTT

D gene: .
V gene: TRBV7-9
clone size: .
J gene: TRBJ1-2
CDR3 protein: CASSYLSDGYTF
CDR3 DNA: TGTGCCAGCAGCTACCTCAGTGATGGCTACACCTTC

D gene: .
V gene: TRBV6-5
clone size: .
J gene: TRBJ1-1
CDR3 protein: CASSYSIGWQAEAFF
CDR3 DNA: TGTGCCAGCAGTTACTCTATAGGTTGGCAGGCTGAAGCTTTCTTT

D gene: TRBD1
V gene: TRBV16
clone size: .
J gene: TRBJ1-5
CDR3 protein: CASTLTGDQPQHF
CDR3 DNA: TGTGCCAGCACCTTGACAGGGGATCAGCCCCAGCATTTT

D gene: .
V gene: TRBV7-3
clone size: .
J gene: TRBJ2-6
CDR3 protein: CASSLTGPGANVLTF
CDR3 DNA: TGTGCCAGCAGCTTAACGGGGCCCGGGGCCAACGTCCTGACTTTC

D gene: TRBD1
V gene: TRBV27
clone size: .
J gene: TRBJ2-3
CDR3 protein: CASTRGPTDTQYF
CDR3 DNA: TGTGCCAGCACAAGGGGGCCCACAGATACGCAGTATTTT

D gene: TRBD1
V gene: TRBV6-4
clone size: .
J gene: TRBJ1-4
CDR3 protein: CASSRSGTGDEKLFF
CDR3 DNA: TGTGCCAGCAGTCGATCCGGGACAGGGGATGAAAAACTGTTTTTT

D gene: .
V gene: TRBV5-4
clone size: .
J gene: TRBJ2-5
CDR3 protein: CASRRGLTNRETQYF
CDR3 DNA: TGTGCCAGCAGAAGGGGACTGACGAATAGGGAGACCCAGTACTTC

D gene: TRBD1
V gene: TRBV5-1
clone size: .
J gene: TRBJ2-5
CDR3 protein: CASSPGSSGTGETQYF
CDR3 DNA: TGCGCCAGCAGCCCAGGCTCTTCGGGGACAGGGGAGACCCAGTACTTC

D gene: .
V gene: TRBV6-6
clone size: once
J gene: TRBJ2-7
CDR3 protein: CASTRRGWVYEQYF
CDR3 DNA: TGTGCCAGCACTAGGAGGGGCTGGGTCTACGAGCAGTACTTC

D gene: TRBD1
V gene: TRBV5-1
clone size: .
J gene: TRBJ2-2
CDR3 protein: CASHTGGTGELFF
CDR3 DNA: TGCGCCAGCCACACAGGGGGCACCGGGGAGCTGTTTTTT

D gene: .
V gene: TRBV4-1
clone size: .
J gene: TRBJ2-1
CDR3 protein: CASSQEGSFYNEQFF
CDR3 DNA: TGCGCCAGCAGCCAAGAGGGCTCCTTCTACAATGAGCAGTTCTTC